Listed below are T cell receptor beta chains from one sample, sequenced in a study of blood T cell repertoires in COVID-19. Data came from immunoSEQ multiplex PCR; TCRdb stores just in-frame clones and leaves some out. Of about 210,000 clones detected, around four fifths appear once; the ten largest clones hold roughly 0.91%. The sample consisted of peripheral blood. These receptors were obtained from a man aged 60 to 75 with COVID-19, enrolled during active disease. Both conserved end residues are part of each CDR3. The D gene is left open where the match is weak. Expanded clones get a size class; other rows say once, few or many, or leave the size out.

clone_size	d_call	v_call	j_call	cdr3_nt	cdr3_aa
-	-	TRBV28	TRBJ1-2	TGTGCCAGCAGTTTAGTCAGGGACATCCCGGGCTATGGCTACACCTTC	CASSLVRDIPGYGYTF
once	-	TRBV12-3/TRBV12-4	TRBJ1-1	TGTGCCAGCACCCTCGGGGAGAGGGCTGAAGCTTTCTTT	CASTLGERAEAFF
once	-	TRBV9	TRBJ2-7	TGTGCCAGCAGCGTAGGAGCGGCCCCCGAGCAGTACTTC	CASSVGAAPEQYF
-	TRBD1	TRBV7-2	TRBJ1-1	TGTGCCAGCAGCTCTTGGACAGGATTGAACACTGAAGCTTTCTTT	CASSSWTGLNTEAFF
-	-	TRBV12-3/TRBV12-4	TRBJ1-3	TGTGCCAGCAATGGCGGGGGAGACACCATATATTTT	CASNGGGDTIYF
-	TRBD1	TRBV29-1	TRBJ1-2	TGCAGCGCCGACCGGGACAGCAACTATGGCTACACCTTC	CSADRDSNYGYTF
-	-	TRBV6-4	TRBJ1-2	TGTGCCAGCAGTGAACAGGGTTCGAGTGGCTACACCTTC	CASSEQGSSGYTF
-	-	TRBV6-5	TRBJ2-3	TGTGCCAGCAGTCGCGCGGCAGATACGCAGTATTTT	CASSRAADTQYF
-	TRBD1	TRBV5-6	TRBJ1-5	TGTGCCAGCAGCCGTTATGGGACAGGGGGTGGTAATCAGCCCCAGCATTTT	CASSRYGTGGGNQPQHF
once	TRBD2	TRBV5-1	TRBJ2-2	TGCGCCAGCAGCTCGGTAGCGGGAGAGGCCGGGGAGCTGTTTTTT	CASSSVAGEAGELFF
-	TRBD1	TRBV24-1	TRBJ1-5	TGTGCCACCAGTGACCTGGACAGGGAAAAGCCCCAGCATTTT	CATSDLDREKPQHF
-	-	TRBV7-9	TRBJ2-2	TGTGCCAGCAGCTCCTCGATACCACTTACCGGGGAGCTGTTTTTT	CASSSSIPLTGELFF
few	TRBD2	TRBV18	TRBJ2-1	TGTGCCAGCTCACCCCGACAGGCAGCGGGAGCCTACAATGAGCAGTTCTTC	CASSPRQAAGAYNEQFF
-	-	TRBV10-3	TRBJ1-3	TGTGCCATCAGTGCCGCCAGGGAAAGTGGAAACACCATATATTTT	CAISAARESGNTIYF
once	TRBD1	TRBV4-1	TRBJ1-6	TGCGCCAGCAGCCAAGAGACAGGGAATTCACCCCTCCACTTT	CASSQETGNSPLHF
-	TRBD1	TRBV18	TRBJ1-5	TGTGCCAGCTCACAGGGACAGTTGAATCAGCCCCAGCATTTT	CASSQGQLNQPQHF
-	-	TRBV28	TRBJ2-2	TGTGCCAGCAGTTTCGAGGGGGAGCTGTTTTTT	CASSFEGELFF
-	-	TRBV1	TRBJ2-2	TGCACCAGCAGCCGGGACAGAATTAACACCGGGGAGCTGTTTTTT	CTSSRDRINTGELFF